This paragraph reports one T cell receptor (beta chain). Antigen unknown. A NOSPECS grade of at least 4, a Clinical Activity Score of at least 3 and duration under 3 months were recorded in ophthalmopathy patients. The PBMCs had their origin in 10 ml of fresh peripheral blood. TCR beta CDR3 regions were amplified from RNA transcripts. Initially, a first-round RT-PCR of the TCR CDR3 employed the HTBI primer set. TCRdb re-called the multiplex PCR reads through MiXCR, storing one row per CDR3 protein. This sample has hundreds of thousands of distinct CDR3 sequences, with 20% found just once. Per germline, CDR1 SGDLS and CDR2 YYNGEE. With 0 bases removed from V and 2 bases from J, the gap between germline ends came to 7 bases. The CDR3 sequence is 14 residues long. These data are taken from a study of T cells in Graves' hyperthyroidism and ophthalmopathy. Study overall: Sampling of peripheral blood happened at initial diagnosis, prior to any treatment. Study-wide findings and caveats: Blood held most thyroid clonotypes expanded above 0.001 frequency.

This sequence originates from a man under 40 with Graves' ophthalmopathy. The sample comprised blood. This chain connects TRBV9 to TRBJ2-3, with D unclear. The CDR3 DNA follows: TGTGCCAGCAGCGTAGTCCCTTCCACAGATACGCAGTATTTT. Translating gives CASSVVPSTDTQYF.